These 18 T cell receptor beta chains originate from one sample sequenced in a study of T cells in Graves' hyperthyroidism and ophthalmopathy. Amplified TCR beta CDR3 regions came from RNA transcripts. With the HTBI primer set, the TCR CDR3 went through a first round of RT-PCR. TCRdb ran MiXCR on the multiplex PCR reads and lists one entry per CDR3 protein. Among over 550,000 distinct CDR3 sequences listed, over 15% were seen once. Sequenced material: blood. Receptors originate from a young woman with Graves' hyperthyroidism.

This clonotype was seen a handful of times. V is TRBV29-1 and J is TRBJ2-3; no clear D gene. The ends were cut back, 3 bases at V and 4 bases at J, with 17 bases in the middle. The CDR3 runs 15 residues. Germline V gene lookup returns CDR1 SQVTM and CDR2 ANQGSEA. The CDR3 reads CSVEIEEPAADTQYF. CDR3 sequence (DNA): TGCAGCGTTGAGATAGAGGAACCGGCGGCAGATACGCAGTATTTT.

This clonotype was observed at least ten times. This chain uses TRBV12-3 or TRBV12-4 with TRBJ1-1, with D tentatively TRBD1 (6 bases). With 6 bases removed from V and 1 base from J, the gap between germline ends came to 18 bases. The length of the CDR3 is 16 residues. The CDR3 region has the DNA TGTGCCAGCAGACGAGCTAACGCGGGGGCGAACACTGAAGCTTTCTTT. Translation gives CASRRANAGANTEAFF.

This clonotype was detected ten times or more. J is TRBJ2-3 and V is TRBV7-2; 8 positions agree with TRBD1. The CDR3 is 15 amino acids. Losses at the gene ends were 3 bases for V and 5 bases for J; bases not matched to a gene: 7. Germline values: CDR1 SGHTA, CDR2 FQGNSA. CDR3 sequence reads: CASSFGAGGIDTQYF. The CDR3, as DNA: TGTGCCAGCAGCTTCGGGGCAGGGGGCATAGATACGCAGTATTTT.

The rearrangement links TRBV4-3 to TRBJ2-1; 8 bases are shared with TRBD2. The CDR3 is 17 residues long. Trimming cost V 1 base and J 3 bases; bases outside gene matches: 8. In germline, CDR1 is LGHNA, CDR2 YSLEER. CDR3: CASSQGDRGGFYNEQFF. In nucleotides, the CDR3 is TGCGCCAGCAGCCAAGGGGACCGCGGGGGGTTCTACAATGAGCAGTTCTTC.

Ten or more counts support this clonotype. The J gene is TRBJ2-3, the V gene TRBV6-1, with D perhaps matching TRBD2 (6 bases). Trimming pared 7 bases from V and 2 bases from J, leaving 13 bases between. Germline V CDR1 and CDR2: MNHNS, SASEGT. CDR3 length: 14 residues. The CDR3 loop is CASTGGEITDTQYF. The CDR3 region has the DNA TGTGCCAGCACGGGCGGGGAGATCACAGATACGCAGTATTTT.

Ten or more counts support this clonotype. The chain couples TRBV5-1 to TRBJ1-5; 8 bases are a match to TRBD1. The CDR3 runs 15 residues. The germline CDR1 and CDR2 sequences are SGHRS and YFSETQ. With 2 bases clipped from V and 0 bases from J, the junction kept 1 base outside the gene matches. CDR3 in DNA: TGCGCCAGCAGCTTCCAGGGGGCTAGCAATCAGCCCCAGCATTTT. It encodes CASSFQGASNQPQHF.

V and J are TRBV28 and TRBJ2-2, with D possibly matching TRBD1 (5 bases). The CDR3 is made up of 14 amino acids. The V and J ends lost 3 bases and 7 bases respectively, with 12 bases between them. CDR1 is MDHEN, CDR2 SYDVKM, per germline. In DNA form, the CDR3 reads TGTGCCAGCAGTTTTCCAGGGTTGAGCGGGGAGCTGTTTTTT. It is translated as CASSFPGLSGELFF.

This clonotype came up a few times. The CDR3 sequence: CASSGQVMNTEAFF. DNA for the CDR3: TGTGCCAGCAGCGGACAGGTCATGAACACTGAAGCTTTCTTT. V usage is TRBV9 and J usage is TRBJ1-1; maybe TRBD1 (6 bases). Trimming removed 3 bases from V and 0 bases from J, with 9 bases in between. Germline CDR1 SGDLS, CDR2 YYNGEE. This CDR3 spans 14 amino acids. Together with reference TRBV9 and TRBJ1-1, the CDR3 gives the full variable domain: DSGVTQTPKHLITATGQRVTLRCSPRSGDLSVYWYQQSLDQGLQFLIQYYNGEERAKGNILERFSAQQFPDLHSELNLSSLELGDSALYFCASSGQVMNTEAFFGQGTRLTVV.

This clonotype was counted many times. CDR3 sequence reads: CASSLGSGGLRNEQFF. The CDR3 nucleotides are TGTGCCAGCAGCTTAGGTAGCGGGGGCCTCAGGAATGAGCAGTTCTTC. The chain employs TRBV13 and TRBJ2-1; 9 nucleotides agree with TRBD2. The CDR3 is made up of 16 amino acids. V trimming: 0 bases; J trimming: 7 bases; junction bases outside the gene matches: 7. The V gene's germline CDR1 is PRHDT and CDR2 FYEKMQ (reference sequence).

This clonotype was seen at least ten times. The V call is TRBV2, the J call TRBJ2-3, with D perhaps TRBD2 (6 bases). The germline V gene has CDR1 SNHLY and CDR2 FYNNEI. With 1 base removed from V and 0 bases from J, the gap between germline ends came to 8 bases. The CDR3 runs to 15 residues. The CDR3 DNA sequence: TGTGCCAGCAGTGAAGGCGGGGCTAGCACAGATACGCAGTATTTT. Translating gives CASSEGGASTDTQYF.

In its sample, this clonotype was seen many times. The chain employs TRBV6-2 or TRBV6-3 and TRBJ2-7, with 7 bases fitting TRBD1. CDR1 is MNHEY and CDR2 is SVGEGT in the germline V gene. The junction had 6 bases not matched to a gene; V was cut back by 2 bases and J by 2 bases. The CDR3 sequence is 15 residues long. The CDR3 region is CASSYDRAPPYEQYF. CDR3 sequence (DNA): TGTGCCAGCAGTTACGACAGGGCTCCCCCCTACGAGCAGTACTTC.

The rearrangement links TRBV24-1 to TRBJ2-5; 13 nucleotides match TRBD2. The CDR3 has 17 residues. Germline CDR1 reads KGHDR; CDR2 reads SFDVKD. V was clipped by 0 bases and J by 3 bases; unmatched bases: 3. The DNA of the CDR3 is TGTGCCACCAGTGATTTGGGAGGGACTAGCGGGGAAGAGACCCAGTACTTC. Its protein product is CATSDLGGTSGEETQYF.

This clonotype occurred many times. The chain employs TRBV9 and TRBJ2-3, with TRBD2 matching over 12 bases. The germline gives CDR1 SGDLS, CDR2 YYNGEE. Losses at the gene ends were 0 bases for V and 4 bases for J; bases not matched to a gene: 6. This CDR3 is built from 17 residues. CDR3 DNA: TGTGCCAGCAGCGTAGGGAGACTAGCGGGAGAGGCAGATACGCAGTATTTT. This codes for CASSVGRLAGEADTQYF.

This clonotype was seen many times. The V call is TRBV30, the J call TRBJ2-2, with a possible D match to TRBD1 (6 bases). The ends were cut back, 2 bases at V and 8 bases at J, with 18 bases in the middle. The germline V gene encodes CDR1 GTSNPN and CDR2 SVGIG (reference sequence). The CDR3 spans 15 residues. The CDR3 reads CAWSQTGTGLGELFF. In DNA form, the CDR3 reads TGTGCCTGGAGTCAAACTGGAACAGGGCTTGGGGAGCTGTTTTTT.

Only a few counts were recorded for this clonotype. The chain carries TRBV27 and TRBJ2-4; 8 positions match TRBD1. CDR1 is MNHEY and CDR2 is SMNVEV in the germline V gene (reference sequence). The CDR3 spans 15 residues. The V and J ends lost 2 bases and 6 bases, in that order; junction bases with no gene match: 6. CDR3 in amino acids: CASSLGTGGGNIQYF. The CDR3 DNA is TGTGCCAGCAGTTTAGGGACAGGAGGGGGAAACATTCAGTACTTC.

This clonotype was observed once. The V call is TRBV5-1, the J call TRBJ1-1, with D perhaps TRBD1 (6 bases). Trimming shortened V by 0 bases and J by 1 base, and 10 bases separated the two germline ends. CDR1 is SGHRS, CDR2 YFSETQ, per germline. The CDR3 has 15 residues. Here the CDR3 DNA reads TGCGCCAGCAGCTTGGAAGCAGGGGAGAACACTGAAGCTTTCTTT. Amino acid sequence: CASSLEAGENTEAFF. Using reference TRBV5-1 and TRBJ1-1 for the parts outside the CDR3, the full variable domain is KAGVTQTPRYLIKTRGQQVTLSCSPISGHRSVSWYQQTPGQGLQFLFEYFSETQRNKGNFPGRFSGRQFSNSRSEMNVSTLELGDSALYLCASSLEAGENTEAFFGQGTRLTVV.

In its sample, this clonotype was seen many times. The J gene is TRBJ2-1, the V gene TRBV20-1, with 8 positions matching TRBD2. The junction had 10 bases not matched to a gene; V was cut back by 1 base and J by 8 bases. Germline CDR1 DFQATT, CDR2 SNEGSKA (reference sequence). This CDR3 comprises 15 residues. The CDR3 DNA reads as TGCAGTGCTAGAGGGGCCGGGAGGGCCGCTGATGAGCAGTTCTTC. Translating gives CSARGAGRAADEQFF.

This clonotype has a handful of counts. The chain joins TRBV10-3 to TRBJ2-7; 9 bases align to TRBD1. CDR3 length equals 13 residues. The germline gives CDR1 ENHRY, CDR2 SYGVKD. V trimming: 11 bases; J trimming: 2 bases; junction bases outside the gene matches: 7. DNA of the CDR3: TGTGCCGTCGCAGGGACAGGGACCTACGAGCAGTACTTC. Translated: CAVAGTGTYEQYF.